The sample holds one count of the clone carrying this T cell receptor beta chain. Antigen: not known. The repertoire was sequenced with immunoSEQ multiplex PCR; TCRdb's copy has only in-frame clones and lacks some. Among 90,000 to 120,000 clones listed, roughly 87% were seen once. In germline, CDR1 is PRHDT, CDR2 FYEKMQ (reference sequence). The ends lost 2 bases at V and 1 base at J; junction bases unmatched: 9. The CDR3 runs 17 residues. These data are taken from a study of PD-1 blockade in classical Hodgkin lymphoma. Study-wide points: Repertoire differences have undefined causes, possibly disease activity or prior therapy.

Every patient relapsed after autologous stem cell transplantation, and brentuximab vedotin exposure varied. Complete response, partial response or progressive disease were the best responses. This TCR was recovered from a human donor with classical Hodgkin lymphoma. The J gene is TRBJ1-1, the V gene TRBV13, with 8 bases fitting TRBD1. The sequencing here drew on peripheral blood mononuclear cells (PBMCs), taken before the second cycle of nivolumab. CDR3 in DNA: TGTGCCAGCAGCTTAACAGACAGGGGTCAGAGGAACACTGAAGCTTTCTTT. Translating gives CASSLTDRGQRNTEAFF.